The T cell receptor (beta chain) described here comes from a study of beta chain features in type 1 diabetes. TCRB transcripts that were expressed got sequenced, as all of the isolated RNA had been reverse transcribed. Assay: immunoSEQ multiplex PCR; the TCRdb copy retains only in-frame clones and omits some. The sample carries 860,000 or so clones, under 20% recorded once. General observations from the study: Diminished insertions and augmented deletions at VDJ junctions characterized type 1 diabetes patients. In all four CD4+ subsets, TCRB CDR3 length was significantly, moderately reduced in type 1 diabetes.

CDR3 length equals 14 residues. Per the germline V gene, CDR1 is LNHNV and CDR2 is YYDKDF (reference sequence). V dropped 3 bases and J dropped 4; count of bases not matched to a gene: 3. Worth noting for this clone: Its antigen is unidentified.

The V call is TRBV15, the J call TRBJ2-7; 10 bases align to TRBD2. This receptor was obtained from a woman younger than 30 in good health. The source material was naive CD4+ T cells from blood. CDR3 sequence reads: CATSRSSGRYEQYF. The CDR3 region has the DNA TGTGCCACCAGCAGGAGTAGCGGGAGGTACGAGCAGTACTTC.